These T cell receptor beta chains were read from a single sample in a study of a mutant IDH1 vaccine in newly diagnosed glioma. Data came from immunoSEQ multiplex PCR; TCRdb stores just in-frame clones and leaves some out. The repertoire holds tens of thousands of clones, with 60% to 85% as singletons. The sequenced sample was PBMCs, obtained from a glioma patient treated with radiotherapy, temozolomide or both. The receptor set was obtained from a woman between 40 and 50 years old with glioma. Each CDR3 is given with its conserved first and last residue. Each record gives: V gene, D gene, J gene, clone size, CDR3 protein, CDR3 DNA. The D gene is left open where the match is weak. Clone sizes are given selectively: once, few, many, or a class where the clone is expanded.

>TRBV21-1|NA|TRBJ2-3|NA
CASSKPEATSGAGTDTQYF
TGTGCCAGCAGCAAACCCGAAGCGACTAGCGGGGCAGGCACAGATACGCAGTATTTT
>TRBV15|NA|TRBJ2-3|NA
CATSRDRGGTDTQYF
TGTGCCACCAGCAGAGATAGGGGGGGTACAGATACGCAGTATTTT
>TRBV5-4|TRBD1|TRBJ2-7|NA
CASSTGTGNEQYF
TGTGCCAGCAGCACCGGGACAGGGAACGAGCAGTACTTC
>TRBV5-6|NA|TRBJ1-3|NA
CASSHDRLSGNTIYF
TGTGCCAGCAGCCACGACCGACTCTCTGGAAACACCATATATTTT
>TRBV5-1|NA|TRBJ2-2|NA
CASSAAPGQNTGELFF
TGCGCCAGCAGCGCAGCCCCGGGACAGAACACCGGGGAGCTGTTTTTT
>TRBV10-3|NA|TRBJ1-2|NA
CAISVTPDRAAYGYTF
TGTGCCATCAGTGTGACACCGGACAGAGCGGCCTATGGCTACACCTTC
>TRBV5-4|NA|TRBJ1-2|NA
CASSLGLWDGDGYTF
TGTGCCAGCAGCTTGGGGTTGTGGGATGGTGATGGCTACACCTTC
>TRBV5-1|NA|TRBJ2-5|NA
CASSRGTVTQETQYF
TGCGCCAGCAGTCGGGGGACTGTTACCCAAGAGACCCAGTACTTC
>TRBV9|NA|TRBJ1-2|NA
CASSVDRSRGYTF
TGTGCCAGCAGCGTCGACCGATCCCGTGGCTACACCTTC
>TRBV10-2|NA|TRBJ1-4|NA
CASRSEPATNEKLFF
TGCGCCAGCAGGTCAGAACCAGCAACTAATGAAAAACTGTTTTTT
>TRBV27|NA|TRBJ1-6|NA
CASSLRGPPNSPLHF
TGTGCCAGCAGTCTCAGGGGTCCCCCTAATTCACCCCTCCACTTT
>TRBV30|NA|TRBJ1-1|few
CAWSVGLGNTEAFF
TGTGCCTGGAGTGTAGGACTGGGGAACACTGAAGCTTTCTTT
>TRBV5-8|NA|TRBJ1-5|once
CASSYSGGVSNQPQHF
TGTGCCAGCAGCTACTCGGGGGGGGTTAGCAATCAGCCCCAGCATTTT
>TRBV10-3|TRBD1|TRBJ1-1|few
CAIRPGQGRTEAFF
TGTGCCATCCGACCGGGACAGGGAAGGACTGAAGCTTTCTTT
>TRBV30|NA|TRBJ2-3|NA
CAWSVSGGVGTDTQYF
TGTGCCTGGAGTGTAAGCGGAGGGGTGGGTACAGATACGCAGTATTTT
>TRBV20-1|NA|TRBJ2-1|NA
CSARWGNEQFF
TGCAGTGCTAGATGGGGGAATGAGCAGTTCTTC
>TRBV7-9|NA|TRBJ1-5|once
CASSLTESNQPQHF
TGTGCCAGCAGCTTGACAGAGAGCAATCAGCCCCAGCATTTT
>TRBV27|NA|TRBJ1-1|NA
CASSYRGANTEAFF
TGTGCCAGCAGTTATAGGGGGGCGAACACTGAAGCTTTCTTT
>TRBV19|TRBD1|TRBJ2-5|NA
CASSPRGQGLQETQYF
TGTGCCAGTAGTCCCCGCGGACAGGGTCTCCAAGAGACCCAGTACTTC
>TRBV18|NA|TRBJ1-6|NA
CASSPGANSPLHF
TGTGCCAGCTCACCGGGCGCTAATTCACCCCTCCACTTT
>TRBV14|TRBD2|TRBJ2-1|NA
CASSGEGSGVISYNEQFF
TGTGCCAGCAGCGGGGAGGGTAGCGGGGTCATCTCCTACAATGAGCAGTTCTTC
>TRBV7-9|NA|TRBJ1-1|NA
CASSLGSLMNTEAFF
TGTGCCAGCAGCTTGGGCAGCCTAATGAACACTGAAGCTTTCTTT